This entry features one TCR beta chain sequence. The source of the sample is a study of blood T cell repertoires in COVID-19. Study-level information: T cells, B-cell-depleted T cells, or PBMCs provided the cDNA or gDNA that served as material.

Original handling: For nucleated cells, counts were estimated from reference gene primer amplification. The data were produced by immunoSEQ multiplex PCR, yet TCRdb's version contains in-frame clones alone and is incomplete. Clone size and V and J calls were adopted from that table, with D and trimming inferred from the DNA. This table holds more than 300,000 clones, around 87% found once. Between the trimmed V and J ends, which lost 2 bases and 1 base, there was a span of 12 bases. CDR1 GTSNPN and CDR2 SVGIG come from the germline V gene (reference sequence). CDR3 length: 15 amino acids. One Seattle source followed patients from active infection through their disease course.

The TCR comes from a woman aged 50 to 60 with COVID-19, enrolled during active disease. This sequence joins TRBV30 and TRBJ1-3; tentatively, D is TRBD1 (5 bases). Sequenced material: peripheral blood. For the CDR3, the DNA is TGTGCCTGGAGTTTCCCCCGGGGGTCTGGAAACACCATATATTTT. Translation gives CAWSFPRGSGNTIYF.